This paragraph reports one T cell receptor beta chain. Its antigen is not identified. CDR1 is SEHNR and CDR2 is FQNEAQ in the germline V gene (reference sequence). The CDR3 covers 15 residues. The data were taken from a study of CXCR3-negative and CXCR3-positive naive CD8 T cells. Points from the study as a whole: Higher TRB CDR3 hydrophobicity marked CXCR3-positive naive cells relative to CXCR3-negative naive cells.

The method, 5' RACE with UMI labels, was used to prepare the TRB cDNA libraries. TCRdb re-called the 5' RACE reads, yielding one record per CDR3 amino acid sequence without DNA. The sample has over 100,000 distinct CDR3 sequences. Per CD8+ T cell subset, triplicate sorts of some 280,000 cells each were done. The sequence derives from a human donor in good health. Some clones in this sample may be carry-over from other donors' samples. V and J are TRBV7-9 and TRBJ2-1; TCRdb's D call, TRBD1, is unchecked because there is no DNA. Sequencing input: naive CXCR3- CD8+ T cells from blood. The subset denotes: CD45RO-CCR7+CD27+CD95- naive CD8+ T cells lacking CXCR3 (TNR3-). This CDR3 reads CASSTGTGSYNEQFF.